One sample yielded the 26 T cell receptor beta chains listed below, sequenced in a study of cytomegalovirus exposure and HLA in healthy donors. A multiplex PCR was run with 60 Vbeta primers and 13 Jbeta primers. Generated by immunoSEQ multiplex PCR, the TCRdb table keeps only in-frame clones and is missing some. The sample has 150,000 to 250,000 clones; approximately 78% are singletons. Sequenced input: PBMCs. The receptors come from a woman in her fifties or sixties in good health and CMV-seropositive.

This clone was observed a handful of times. V usage is TRBV11-2 and J usage is TRBJ2-7; TRBD2 matches 12 bases. V was clipped by 5 bases and J by 3 bases; unmatched bases: 5. The V gene's germline CDR1 is SGHAT and CDR2 FQNNGV. This CDR3 is 15 amino acids long. The chain's CDR3 is CASSVLAGGLYEQYF. The CDR3 DNA reads as TGTGCCAGCAGCGTACTAGCGGGGGGCCTCTACGAGCAGTACTTC.

The rearrangement uses TRBV15 and TRBJ2-7; TRBD2 matches at 7 bases. Losses at the gene ends were 4 bases for V and 3 bases for J; bases not matched to a gene: 12. CDR1 is LNHNV and CDR2 is YYDKDF in the germline V gene (reference sequence). This CDR3 is 16 amino acids long. The CDR3 sequence: CATSKTAGVAIYEQYF. DNA for the CDR3: TGTGCCACCAGCAAGACGGCGGGAGTAGCGATCTACGAGCAGTACTTC.

The chain joins TRBV6-1 to TRBJ2-7, with a possible D match to TRBD2 (6 bases). This CDR3 region has 15 residues. The germline V gene encodes CDR1 MNHNS and CDR2 SASEGT. V was trimmed by 8 bases and J by 7 bases, leaving 24 bases between them. CDR3: CASQTVRTLSGEQYF. CDR3 sequence (DNA): TGTGCCAGCCAGACCGTTAGGACTCTCAGCGGGGAGCAGTACTTC.

The gene calls are TRBV4-3 and TRBJ1-2; D is possibly TRBD1 (5 bases). This CDR3 contains 15 residues. V dropped 0 bases and J dropped 4 bases, with 12 bases sitting between them. Germline V gene lookup returns CDR1 LGHNA and CDR2 YSLEER. CDR3 loop: CASSQDAGSGYGYTF. As DNA, the CDR3 is TGCGCCAGCAGCCAAGATGCAGGGTCAGGCTATGGCTACACCTTC.

The chain links TRBV13 to TRBJ1-6, with 10 bases matching TRBD1. This CDR3 is built from 16 residues. In germline, CDR1 is PRHDT, CDR2 FYEKMQ (reference sequence). J was trimmed by 7 bases and V by 1 base; bases with no gene match: 4. This CDR3 is CASSLVRTGGNSPLHF. CDR3 sequence (DNA): TGTGCCAGCAGCTTAGTTAGGACAGGGGGGAATTCACCCCTCCACTTT.

This chain links TRBV6-1 with TRBJ1-5; a weak D match, TRBD1 (5 bases). In germline, CDR1 is MNHNS, CDR2 SASEGT. Trimming stripped 5 bases from V and 0 bases from J, with 11 bases between. There are 15 residues in the CDR3. In DNA form, the CDR3 reads TGTGCCAGCAGTTCGACAGCTTATAGCAATCAGCCCCAGCATTTT. Protein: CASSSTAYSNQPQHF.

This clone was counted only a few times. V is TRBV7-6 and J is TRBJ2-1; D perhaps matches TRBD2 (5 bases). This CDR3 is built from 17 residues. The germline CDR1 and CDR2 sequences are SGHVS and FNYEAQ. Trimming took 6 bases from V and 0 from J, leaving 18 bases between them. CDR3 protein: CASRFMGDKSSYNEQFF. The CDR3, as DNA: TGTGCCAGCAGGTTTATGGGAGACAAGAGCTCCTACAATGAGCAGTTCTTC.

The genes are TRBV11-2 and TRBJ1-3, with TRBD1 matching 7 bases. This CDR3 region has 15 residues. Looked up from germline, CDR1 is SGHAT and CDR2 is FQNNGV. J gave up 2 bases and V 4 bases, and 5 bases lay outside the gene matches. The CDR3 region is CASSSVQGAGNTIYF. DNA of the CDR3: TGTGCCAGCAGCTCCGTCCAGGGGGCTGGAAACACCATATATTTT.

The genes are TRBV5-1 and TRBJ2-7; TRBD1 is a possible D gene (6 bases). V gave up 4 bases and J gave up 0 bases, with 11 bases separating them. Per the germline V gene, CDR1 is SGHRS and CDR2 is YFSETQ. The CDR3 is made up of 14 amino acids. The CDR3 reads CASSDRDNSYEQYF. Here the CDR3 DNA reads TGCGCCAGCAGCGACCGGGACAACTCCTACGAGCAGTACTTC.

This rearrangement joins TRBV20-1 to TRBJ1-1, with 7 bases aligning to TRBD1. The junction had 2 bases not matched to a gene; V was cut back by 1 base and J by 9 bases. The germline CDR1 and CDR2 sequences are DFQATT and SNEGSKA (reference sequence). This CDR3 is built from 11 residues. Here the CDR3 DNA reads TGCAGTGCTAGAGGAGGGGGCAAAGCTTTCTTT. It codes for CSARGGGKAFF.

The chain recombines TRBV4-3 with TRBJ1-1; D unclear. Germline V gene sequence: CDR1 LGHNA, CDR2 YSLEER. The V end lost 0 bases, the J end lost 5 bases, and 13 bases lay between the germline ends. CDR3 size: 15 residues. DNA of the CDR3: TGCGCCAGCAGCCAAGAAGAGGGAGGTGTTACTGAAGCTTTCTTT. The encoded protein is CASSQEEGGVTEAFF.

The gene calls are TRBV5-1 and TRBJ1-2, with 9 bases fitting TRBD1. CDR1 and CDR2 from the germline V gene are SGHRS and YFSETQ. J was trimmed by 0 bases and V by 3 bases; bases with no gene match: 6. This CDR3 comprises 16 residues. CDR3 nucleotides: TGCGCCAGCAGCTCCTATACAGGGGGCCCTAACTATGGCTACACCTTC. Translation: CASSSYTGGPNYGYTF.

CDR3 protein: CASSYSAWEGNSPLHF. In DNA form, the CDR3 reads TGTGCCAGCAGTTACTCGGCTTGGGAGGGTAATTCACCCCTCCACTTT. The chain is built from TRBV6-5 and TRBJ1-6; D is unclear. Germline CDR1 is MNHEY and CDR2 is SVGAGI. V lost 0 bases and J 6 bases, leaving 12 bases between the germline ends. This CDR3 is 16 amino acids long.

The gene calls are TRBV19 and TRBJ2-3; the D gene is possibly TRBD2 (5 bases). Between the trimmed V and J ends, which lost 4 bases and 2 bases, there was a span of 10 bases. Germline CDR1 and CDR2: LNHDA and SQIVND (reference sequence). The CDR3 covers 14 residues. The DNA of the CDR3 is TGTGCCAGTAGTACACGAGGGTCCACAGATACGCAGTATTTT. Amino acids: CASSTRGSTDTQYF.

The chain uses TRBV19 and TRBJ1-5; TRBD1 aligns across 7 bases. V was clipped by 7 bases and J by 5 bases; unmatched bases: 8. The germline CDR1 and CDR2 sequences are LNHDA and SQIVND (reference sequence). This CDR3 is built from 14 residues. CDR3 in amino acids: CASTDRVKDQPQHF. CDR3 bases: TGTGCCAGTACCGACAGGGTAAAGGATCAGCCCCAGCATTTT.

As concerns this clone: One junction end disagrees with the germline gene, perhaps due to a read error. The chain recombines TRBV7-9 with TRBJ1-2; weak D call: TRBD1 (5 bases). The germline V gene encodes CDR1 SEHNR and CDR2 FQNEAQ (reference sequence). The CDR3 has 11 residues. Here the CDR3 DNA reads TGTTCCAGCAGTAACGGGGGGGGCTACACCTTC. Protein sequence: CSSSNGGGYTF. Filled out from reference TRBV7-9 and TRBJ1-2, the complete variable domain reads DTGVSQNPRHKITKRGQNVTFRCDPISEHNRLYWYRQTLGQGPEFLTYFQNEAQLEKSRLLSDRFSAERPKGSFSTLEIQRTEQGDSAMYLCSSSNGGGYTFGSGTRLTVV.

The genes are TRBV29-1 and TRBJ2-3, with D tentatively TRBD2 (6 bases). The V and J ends lost 7 bases and 4 bases respectively, with 15 bases between them. This CDR3 spans 13 amino acids. Germline loops: CDR1 SQVTM, CDR2 ANQGSEA. The CDR3 spells CSAKTRLADTQYF. In DNA form, the CDR3 reads TGCAGCGCGAAGACTAGGTTAGCAGATACGCAGTATTTT.

V usage is TRBV28 and J usage is TRBJ1-5, with unresolved D. CDR1 is MDHEN, CDR2 SYDVKM, per germline. The CDR3 is 12 residues long. Trimming removed 7 bases from V and 6 bases from J, with 10 bases in between. CDR3 residues: CASKTDVQPQHF. CDR3 sequence (DNA): TGTGCCAGCAAAACAGATGTTCAGCCCCAGCATTTT.

This chain joins TRBV27 and TRBJ1-5; D may be TRBD1 (6 bases). The CDR3 totals 14 residues. The germline V gene encodes CDR1 MNHEY and CDR2 SMNVEV (reference sequence). V was shortened by 3 bases and J by 6 bases, with 12 bases between the two germline ends. DNA of the CDR3: TGTGCCAGCAGTTTGGGGGGGGCCGGTCAGCCCCAGCATTTT. This codes for CASSLGGAGQPQHF.

The table lists this clone with a few counts. The chain couples TRBV6-5 to TRBJ1-3; no firm D call. CDR1 MNHEY and CDR2 SVGAGI come from the germline V gene. The V end lost 6 bases, the J end lost 0 bases, and 12 bases lay between the germline ends. The CDR3 has 15 amino acids. The CDR3 loop is CASSRGLTSGNTIYF. The CDR3 DNA reads as TGTGCCAGCAGCCGCGGACTGACCTCTGGAAACACCATATATTTT.

As regards this clone: The same CDR3 is also encoded by other DNA sequences in this sample. The CDR3: CASSEGQINTEAFF. As DNA, the CDR3 is TGTGCCAGCAGCGAGGGACAGATAAACACTGAAGCTTTCTTT. The chain combines TRBV6-1 with TRBJ1-1; 7 bases align to TRBD1. The V segment lost 6 bases and the J segment 2 bases; nucleotides outside the gene matches: 6. The germline gives CDR1 MNHNS, CDR2 SASEGT. The CDR3 consists of 14 residues.

This clone was seen a handful of times. V usage is TRBV4-3 and J usage is TRBJ1-1; no firm D call. This CDR3 region has 14 residues. Germline CDR1 reads LGHNA; CDR2 reads YSLEER. V shed 1 base and J shed 4 bases, with 10 bases lying between them. The DNA of the CDR3 is TGCGCCAGCAGCCAAGGGTTGAGGAGCACTGAAGCTTTCTTT. It is translated as CASSQGLRSTEAFF.

The chain employs TRBV9 and TRBJ2-7, with a possible D match to TRBD1 (6 bases). V lost 3 bases and J lost 0, with 10 bases in between. Germline V gene data show CDR1 as SGDLS and CDR2 as YYNGEE. The CDR3 spans 14 residues. The chain's CDR3 is CASSGKQGSYEQYF. CDR3 in DNA: TGTGCCAGCAGCGGTAAACAGGGCTCCTACGAGCAGTACTTC.

The J gene is TRBJ2-2, the V gene TRBV7-2, with D perhaps matching TRBD1 (5 bases). The ends were cut back, 1 base at V and 2 bases at J, with 8 bases in the middle. Germline V lookup: CDR1 SGHTA, CDR2 FQGNSA. There are 15 residues in the CDR3. CDR3: CASSLEDTNTGELFF. In nucleotides, the CDR3 is TGTGCCAGCAGCTTAGAGGACACAAACACCGGGGAGCTGTTTTTT.

This clone was counted a single time. The chain uses TRBV6-5 and TRBJ2-2, with D unresolved. The V end lost 7 bases, the J end lost 6 bases, and 12 bases lay between the germline ends. The germline V gene encodes CDR1 MNHEY and CDR2 SVGAGI. The CDR3 totals 13 residues. The CDR3 loop reads CASIADSPGELFF. The CDR3 DNA reads as TGTGCCAGCATCGCTGACTCCCCCGGGGAGCTGTTTTTT.

In this sample, this clone turned up a few times. The rearrangement joins TRBV2 to TRBJ2-7; perhaps TRBD2 as D (6 bases). Trimming took off 7 bases at V and 3 bases at J, with 16 bases between the two ends. The CDR3 has 14 amino acids. Germline CDR1 and CDR2: SNHLY and FYNNEI. The CDR3 spells CASTSRGTFYEQYF. CDR3 in DNA: TGTGCCAGCACCTCCCGGGGGACCTTCTACGAGCAGTACTTC.